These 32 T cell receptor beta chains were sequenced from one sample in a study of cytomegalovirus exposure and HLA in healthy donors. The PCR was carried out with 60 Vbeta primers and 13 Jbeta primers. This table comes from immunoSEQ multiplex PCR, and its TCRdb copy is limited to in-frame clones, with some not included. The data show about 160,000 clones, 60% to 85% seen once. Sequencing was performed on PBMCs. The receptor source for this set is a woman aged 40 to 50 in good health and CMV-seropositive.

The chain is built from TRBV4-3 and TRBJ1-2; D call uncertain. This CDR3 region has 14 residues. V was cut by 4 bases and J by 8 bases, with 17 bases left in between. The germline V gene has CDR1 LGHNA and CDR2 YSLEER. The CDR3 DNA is TGCGCCAGCAGCCCGCAGCCGGGGTCGGAGGGCTACACCTTC. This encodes CASSPQPGSEGYTF.

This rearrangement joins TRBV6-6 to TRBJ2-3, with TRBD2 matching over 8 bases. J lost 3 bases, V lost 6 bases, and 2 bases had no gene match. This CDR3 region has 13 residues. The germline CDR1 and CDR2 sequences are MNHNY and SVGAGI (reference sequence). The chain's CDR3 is CASRAGGTDTQYF. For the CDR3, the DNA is TGTGCCAGCAGGGCGGGAGGAACAGATACGCAGTATTTT.

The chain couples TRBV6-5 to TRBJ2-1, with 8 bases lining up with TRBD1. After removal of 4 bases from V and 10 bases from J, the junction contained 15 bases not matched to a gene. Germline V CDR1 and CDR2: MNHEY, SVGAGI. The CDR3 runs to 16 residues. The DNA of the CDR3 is TGTGCCAGCAGTTTTGTAACCGGGACAGGACCGGTGGAGCAGTTCTTC. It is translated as CASSFVTGTGPVEQFF.

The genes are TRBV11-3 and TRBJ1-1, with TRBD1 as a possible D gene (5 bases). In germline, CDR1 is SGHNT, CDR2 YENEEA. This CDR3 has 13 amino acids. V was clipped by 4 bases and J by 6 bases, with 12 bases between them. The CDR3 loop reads CASSSQPGAEAFF. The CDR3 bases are TGTGCCAGCAGCTCACAACCGGGGGCTGAAGCTTTCTTT.

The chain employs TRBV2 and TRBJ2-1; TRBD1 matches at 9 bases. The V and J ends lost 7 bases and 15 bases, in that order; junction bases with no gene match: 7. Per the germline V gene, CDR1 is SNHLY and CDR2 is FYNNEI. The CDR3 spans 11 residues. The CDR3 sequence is CASIWGQGLFF. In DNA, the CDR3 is TGTGCCAGCATATGGGGACAGGGACTGTTCTTC.

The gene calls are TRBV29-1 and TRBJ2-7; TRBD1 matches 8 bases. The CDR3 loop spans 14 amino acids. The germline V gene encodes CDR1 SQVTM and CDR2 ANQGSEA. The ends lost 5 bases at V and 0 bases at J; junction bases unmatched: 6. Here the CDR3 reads CSVLGQGNSYEQYF. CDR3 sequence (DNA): TGCAGCGTTCTCGGACAGGGCAACTCCTACGAGCAGTACTTC.

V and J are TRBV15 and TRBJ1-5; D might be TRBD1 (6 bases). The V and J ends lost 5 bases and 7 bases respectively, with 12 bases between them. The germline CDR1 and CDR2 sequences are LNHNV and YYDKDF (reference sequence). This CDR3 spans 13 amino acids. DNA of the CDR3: TGTGCCACCAGCCCACAGGGATGGCAGCCCCAGCATTTT. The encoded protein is CATSPQGWQPQHF.

The CDR3 nucleotides are TGTGCCAGCAGCTTCCCACCGGGACTAGCGGGGTCTGATACGCAGTATTTT. Its translation: CASSFPPGLAGSDTQYF. This sequence joins TRBV11-2 and TRBJ2-3; 13 bases line up with TRBD2. Germline CDR1 and CDR2: SGHAT and FQNNGV. Trimming at V came to 3 bases and at J to 6 bases, leaving 9 bases not matched to a gene. The CDR3 sequence is 17 residues long.

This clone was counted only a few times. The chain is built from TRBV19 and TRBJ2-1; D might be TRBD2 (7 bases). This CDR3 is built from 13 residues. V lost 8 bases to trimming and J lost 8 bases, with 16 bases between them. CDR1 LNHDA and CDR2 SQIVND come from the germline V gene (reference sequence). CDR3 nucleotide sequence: TGTGCCAGTTCGGGGGGCGGTGTAGATGAGCAGTTCTTC. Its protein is CASSGGGVDEQFF.

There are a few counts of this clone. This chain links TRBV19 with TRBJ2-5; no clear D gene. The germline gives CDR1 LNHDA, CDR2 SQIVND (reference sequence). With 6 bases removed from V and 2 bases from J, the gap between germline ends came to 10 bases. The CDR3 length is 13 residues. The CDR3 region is CASSRAWQETQYF. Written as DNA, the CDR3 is TGTGCCAGTAGCCGAGCCTGGCAAGAGACCCAGTACTTC.

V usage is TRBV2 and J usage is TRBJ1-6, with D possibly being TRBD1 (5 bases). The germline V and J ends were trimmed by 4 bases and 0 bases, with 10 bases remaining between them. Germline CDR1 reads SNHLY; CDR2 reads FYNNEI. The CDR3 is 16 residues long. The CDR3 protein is CASSGGDLSYNSPLHF. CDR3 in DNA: TGTGCCAGCAGTGGGGGGGACCTCTCCTATAATTCACCCCTCCACTTT.

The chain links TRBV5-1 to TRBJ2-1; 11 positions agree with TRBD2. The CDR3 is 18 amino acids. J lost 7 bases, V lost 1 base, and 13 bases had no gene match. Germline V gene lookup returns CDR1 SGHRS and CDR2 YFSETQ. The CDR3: CASSLNGLAGGQLNEQFF. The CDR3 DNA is TGCGCCAGCAGCTTGAATGGGCTAGCGGGGGGTCAATTGAATGAGCAGTTCTTC.

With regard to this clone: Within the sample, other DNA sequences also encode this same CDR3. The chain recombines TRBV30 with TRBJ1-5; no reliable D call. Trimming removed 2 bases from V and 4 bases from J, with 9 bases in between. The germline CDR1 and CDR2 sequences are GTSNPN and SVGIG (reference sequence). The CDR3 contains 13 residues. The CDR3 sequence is CAWSIQENQPQHF. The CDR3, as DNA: TGTGCCTGGAGTATTCAGGAAAATCAGCCCCAGCATTTT. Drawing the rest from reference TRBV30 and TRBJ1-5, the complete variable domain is SQTIHQWPATLVQPVGSPLSLECTVEGTSNPNLYWYRQAAGRGLQLLFYSVGIGQISSEVPQNLSASRPQDRQFILSSKKLLLSDSGFYLCAWSIQENQPQHFGDGTRLSIL.

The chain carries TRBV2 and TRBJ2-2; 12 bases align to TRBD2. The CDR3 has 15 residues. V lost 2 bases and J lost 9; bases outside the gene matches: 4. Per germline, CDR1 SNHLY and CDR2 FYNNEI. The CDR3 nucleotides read TGTGCCAGCAGTGAACTAGCGGGGGGGCTACGGGAGCTGTTTTTT. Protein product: CASSELAGGLRELFF.

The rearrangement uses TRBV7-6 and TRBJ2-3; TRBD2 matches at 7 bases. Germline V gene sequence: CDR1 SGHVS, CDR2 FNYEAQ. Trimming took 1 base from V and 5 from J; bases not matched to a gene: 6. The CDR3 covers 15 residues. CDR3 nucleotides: TGTGCCAGCAGCTTAGGGGGGGGAGGTGGAGATACGCAGTATTTT. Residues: CASSLGGGGGDTQYF.

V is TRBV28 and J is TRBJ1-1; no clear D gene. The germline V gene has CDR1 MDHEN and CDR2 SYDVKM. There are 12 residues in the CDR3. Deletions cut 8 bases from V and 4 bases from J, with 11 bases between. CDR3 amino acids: CASLRYSTEAFF. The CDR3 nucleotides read TGTGCCAGCCTAAGATATTCCACTGAAGCTTTCTTT.

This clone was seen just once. The CDR3 nucleotides are TGTGCCAGTAGTATAGTTCGAGGTAGCGGGGGGTCGGAGACCCAGTACTTC. This codes for CASSIVRGSGGSETQYF. The V and J genes are TRBV19 and TRBJ2-5, with 10 nucleotides matching TRBD2. Germline assignment: CDR1 LNHDA and CDR2 SQIVND (reference sequence). Trimming at V came to 1 base and at J to 5 bases, leaving 10 bases not matched to a gene. This CDR3 has 17 amino acids. The entire variable domain, with the rest obtained from reference TRBV19 and TRBJ2-5, is as follows: DGGITQSPKYLFRKEGQNVTLSCEQNLNHDAMYWYRQDPGQGLRLIYYSQIVNDFQKGDIAEGYSVSREKKESFPLTVTSAQKNPTAFYLCASSIVRGSGGSETQYFGPGTRLLVL.

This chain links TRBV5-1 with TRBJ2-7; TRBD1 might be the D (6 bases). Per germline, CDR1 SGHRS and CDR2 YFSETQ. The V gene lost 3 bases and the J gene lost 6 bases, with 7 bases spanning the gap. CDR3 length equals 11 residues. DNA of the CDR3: TGCGCCAGCAGCTGGGGGCTCGAGCAGTACTTC. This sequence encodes CASSWGLEQYF.

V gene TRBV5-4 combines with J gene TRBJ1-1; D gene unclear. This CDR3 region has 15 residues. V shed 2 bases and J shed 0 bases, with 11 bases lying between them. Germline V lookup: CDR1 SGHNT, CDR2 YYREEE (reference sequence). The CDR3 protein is CASSFSLGMNTEAFF. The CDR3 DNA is TGTGCCAGCAGCTTCAGTCTAGGAATGAACACTGAAGCTTTCTTT. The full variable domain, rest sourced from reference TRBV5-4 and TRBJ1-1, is ETGVTQSPTHLIKTRGQQVTLRCSSQSGHNTVSWYQQALGQGPQFIFQYYREEENGRGNFPPRFSGLQFPNYSSELNVNALELDDSALYLCASSFSLGMNTEAFFGQGTRLTVV.

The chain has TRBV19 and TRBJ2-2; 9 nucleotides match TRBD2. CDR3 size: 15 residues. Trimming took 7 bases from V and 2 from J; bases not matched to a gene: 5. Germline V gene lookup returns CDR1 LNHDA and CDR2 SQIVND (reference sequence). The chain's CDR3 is CASNWRGGNTGELFF. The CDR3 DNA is TGTGCCAGTAATTGGCGGGGGGGAAACACCGGGGAGCTGTTTTTT.

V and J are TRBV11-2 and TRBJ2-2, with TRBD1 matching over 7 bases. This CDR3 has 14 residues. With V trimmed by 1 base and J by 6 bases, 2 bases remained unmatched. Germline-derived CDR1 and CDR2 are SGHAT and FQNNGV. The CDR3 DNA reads TGTGCCAGCAGCTTAGTGACAGGGCCCGGGGAGCTGTTTTTT. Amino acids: CASSLVTGPGELFF.

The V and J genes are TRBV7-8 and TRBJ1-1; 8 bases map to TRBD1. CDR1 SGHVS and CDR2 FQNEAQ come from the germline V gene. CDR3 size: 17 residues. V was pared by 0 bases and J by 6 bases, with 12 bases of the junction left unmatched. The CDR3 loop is CASSLALGTGQGAEAFF. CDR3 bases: TGTGCCAGCAGCTTAGCGTTAGGGACAGGACAGGGCGCTGAAGCTTTCTTT. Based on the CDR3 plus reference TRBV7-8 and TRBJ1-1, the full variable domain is GAGVSQSPRYKVAKRGQDVALRCDPISGHVSLFWYQQALGQGPEFLTYFQNEAQLDKSGLPSDRFFAERPEGSVSTLKIQRTQQEDSAVYLCASSLALGTGQGAEAFFGQGTRLTVV.

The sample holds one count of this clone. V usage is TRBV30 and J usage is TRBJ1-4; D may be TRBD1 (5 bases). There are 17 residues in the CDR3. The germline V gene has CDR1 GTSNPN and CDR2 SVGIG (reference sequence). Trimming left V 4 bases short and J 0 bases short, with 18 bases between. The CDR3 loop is CAWTFYQGVATNEKLFF. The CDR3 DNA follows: TGTGCCTGGACATTTTATCAAGGGGTAGCAACTAATGAAAAACTGTTTTTT.

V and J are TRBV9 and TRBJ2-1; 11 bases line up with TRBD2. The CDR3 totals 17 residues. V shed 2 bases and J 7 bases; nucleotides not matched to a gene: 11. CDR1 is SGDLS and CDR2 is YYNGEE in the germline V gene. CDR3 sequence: CASSVQRTSGGYNEQFF. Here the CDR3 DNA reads TGTGCCAGCAGCGTCCAGAGAACTAGCGGGGGTTATAATGAGCAGTTCTTC.

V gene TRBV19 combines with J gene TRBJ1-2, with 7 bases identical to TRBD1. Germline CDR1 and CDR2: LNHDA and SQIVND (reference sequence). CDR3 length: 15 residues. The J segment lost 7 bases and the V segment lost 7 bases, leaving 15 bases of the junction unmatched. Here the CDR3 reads CASTEGAGPPPGYTF. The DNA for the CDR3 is TGTGCCAGTACAGAGGGGGCCGGCCCCCCACCTGGCTACACCTTC.

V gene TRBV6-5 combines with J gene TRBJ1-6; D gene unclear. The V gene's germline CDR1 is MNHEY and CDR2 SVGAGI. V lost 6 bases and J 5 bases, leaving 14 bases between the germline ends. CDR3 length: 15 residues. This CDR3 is CASSRTGGDNSPLHF. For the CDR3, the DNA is TGTGCCAGCAGCCGGACTGGTGGTGATAATTCACCCCTCCACTTT.

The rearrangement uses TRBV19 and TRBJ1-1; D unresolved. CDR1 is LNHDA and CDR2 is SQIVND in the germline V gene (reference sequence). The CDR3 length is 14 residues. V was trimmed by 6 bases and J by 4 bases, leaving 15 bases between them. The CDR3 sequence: CASRYTVGSTEAFF. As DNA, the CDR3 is TGTGCCAGTAGATACACGGTCGGGTCCACTGAAGCTTTCTTT.

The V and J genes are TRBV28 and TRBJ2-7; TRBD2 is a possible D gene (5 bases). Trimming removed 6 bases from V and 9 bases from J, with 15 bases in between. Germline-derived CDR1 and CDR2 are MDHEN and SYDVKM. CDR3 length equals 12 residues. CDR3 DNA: TGTGCCAGCAGGGCCGAGGGCCTACCGCAGTACTTC. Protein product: CASRAEGLPQYF. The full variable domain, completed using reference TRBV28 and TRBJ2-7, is DVKVTQSSRYLVKRTGEKVFLECVQDMDHENMFWYRQDPGLGLRLIYFSYDVKMKEKGDIPEGYSVSREKKERFSLILESASTNQTSMYLCASRAEGLPQYFGPGTRLTVT.

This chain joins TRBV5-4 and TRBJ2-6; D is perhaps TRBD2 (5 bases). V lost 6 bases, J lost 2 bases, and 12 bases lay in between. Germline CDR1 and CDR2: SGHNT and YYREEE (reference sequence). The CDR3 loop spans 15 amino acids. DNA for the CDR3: TGTGCCAGCACCTGGTACGGGGCTGGGGCCAACGTCCTGACTTTC. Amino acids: CASTWYGAGANVLTF.

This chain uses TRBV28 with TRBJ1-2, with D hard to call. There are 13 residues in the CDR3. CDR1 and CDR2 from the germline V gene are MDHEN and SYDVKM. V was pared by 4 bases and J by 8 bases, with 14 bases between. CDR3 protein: CASSYGRREGYTF. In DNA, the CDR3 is TGTGCCAGCAGTTACGGCAGGAGGGAAGGCTACACCTTC.

CDR3 nucleotides: TGTGCCACCAGCGGGCGAATAAAGGGGCAGGGTGGCTACACCTTC. Encoded protein: CATSGRIKGQGGYTF. The J gene is TRBJ1-2, the V gene TRBV15; D possibly corresponds to TRBD1 (5 bases). CDR1 LNHNV and CDR2 YYDKDF come from the germline V gene (reference sequence). There are 15 residues in the CDR3. Trimming took 5 bases from V and 7 from J, leaving 20 bases between them. Variable domain in full (rest from reference TRBV15 and TRBJ1-2): DAMVIQNPRYQVTQFGKPVTLSCSQTLNHNVMYWYQQKSSQAPKLLFHYYDKDFNNEADTPDNFQSRRPNTSFCFLDIRSPGLGDTAMYLCATSGRIKGQGGYTFGSGTRLTVV.

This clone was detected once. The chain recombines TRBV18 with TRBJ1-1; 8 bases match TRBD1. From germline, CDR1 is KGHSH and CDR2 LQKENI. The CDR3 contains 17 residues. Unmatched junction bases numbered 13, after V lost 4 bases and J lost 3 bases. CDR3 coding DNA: TGTGCCAGCTCACTTACTCACCCGGGACAGGTGGACACTGAAGCTTTCTTT. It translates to CASSLTHPGQVDTEAFF.